One and the same sample provided the 13 T cell receptor beta chains below, sequenced in a study of T cell responses to AZD1222 COVID-19 vaccine. Generated by immunoSEQ multiplex PCR, the TCRdb table keeps only in-frame clones and is missing some. The sample yields about 140,000 clones, 91% seen once. Here the sequenced sample was peripheral blood, taken 28 days after the second dose of the MenACWY control vaccine. The receptors stem from an adult who received the MenACWY meningococcal vaccine as a control.

This rearrangement joins TRBV6-5 to TRBJ2-1; TRBD1 agrees at 10 bases. V trimming: 6 bases; J trimming: 10 bases; junction bases outside the gene matches: 12. The CDR3 runs to 15 residues. Per the germline V gene, CDR1 is MNHEY and CDR2 is SVGAGI. This CDR3 is CASRFPGQGQGEQFF. Here the CDR3 DNA reads TGTGCCAGCAGGTTCCCGGGACAGGGGCAAGGGGAGCAGTTCTTC.

The CDR3: CASSHSGGAGNEQFF. For the CDR3, the DNA is TGTGCCAGTAGCCACAGCGGGGGGGCTGGGAATGAGCAGTTCTTC. The chain links TRBV19 to TRBJ2-1, with 10 bases lining up with TRBD2. V dropped 6 bases and J dropped 7; count of bases not matched to a gene: 9. This CDR3 is 15 amino acids long. CDR1 and CDR2 from the germline V gene are LNHDA and SQIVND (reference sequence).

Concerning this clone: Other DNA sequences of this sample code for an identical CDR3. The chain has TRBV28 and TRBJ2-7; D gene unclear. Between the trimmed V and J ends, which lost 2 bases and 2 bases, there was a span of 4 bases. The CDR3 loop spans 12 amino acids. Germline CDR1 MDHEN, CDR2 SYDVKM. The CDR3 region has the DNA TGTGCCAGCAGTTTACGAGCCTACGAGCAGTACTTC. This encodes CASSLRAYEQYF. Full variable domain (remainder filled in from reference TRBV28 and TRBJ2-7): DVKVTQSSRYLVKRTGEKVFLECVQDMDHENMFWYRQDPGLGLRLIYFSYDVKMKEKGDIPEGYSVSREKKERFSLILESASTNQTSMYLCASSLRAYEQYFGPGTRLTVT.

The chain joins TRBV6-1 to TRBJ2-1; 7 nucleotides line up with TRBD1. The germline V gene has CDR1 MNHNS and CDR2 SASEGT. V lost 0 bases and J lost 0; bases outside the gene matches: 2. The CDR3 length is 16 residues. The CDR3 region has the DNA TGTGCCAGCAGTGAAGCCCCAGGGGGCTCCTACAATGAGCAGTTCTTC. Its protein is CASSEAPGGSYNEQFF.

This clone has a single count. The chain uses TRBV6-5 and TRBJ2-7; tentatively, D is TRBD1 (6 bases). The germline gives CDR1 MNHEY, CDR2 SVGAGI. Trimming pared 6 bases from V and 6 bases from J, leaving 15 bases between. The CDR3 is 13 residues long. The CDR3: CASRQQGSGEQYF. In DNA, the CDR3 is TGTGCCAGCAGACAACAGGGTTCCGGCGAGCAGTACTTC.

The CDR3 coding sequence is TGTGCCAGCAGTTCACTAGCGGGAGTTGGAGATACGCAGTATTTT. It encodes CASSSLAGVGDTQYF. The rearrangement links TRBV6-5 to TRBJ2-3, with TRBD2 matching 11 bases. The CDR3 length is 15 residues. Losses at the gene ends were 4 bases for V and 5 bases for J; bases not matched to a gene: 5. From germline, CDR1 is MNHEY and CDR2 SVGAGI.

V is TRBV29-1 and J is TRBJ2-7, with 8 nucleotides matching TRBD1. The CDR3 is 14 residues long. V dropped 6 bases and J dropped 3; count of bases not matched to a gene: 10. Germline V CDR1 and CDR2: SQVTM, ANQGSEA. CDR3 amino acids: CSVRQQGEIYEQYF. The CDR3 DNA is TGCAGCGTACGCCAACAGGGGGAAATCTACGAGCAGTACTTC.

This sequence joins TRBV5-4 and TRBJ2-7; 7 bases fit TRBD2. CDR1 and CDR2 from the germline V gene are SGHNT and YYREEE (reference sequence). This CDR3 is built from 16 residues. J gave up 2 bases and V 6 bases, and 14 bases lay outside the gene matches. DNA for the CDR3: TGTGCCAGCAATTCCGGCGGGCCAGCGGGACCCTACGAGCAGTACTTC. It is translated as CASNSGGPAGPYEQYF.

The chain couples TRBV19 to TRBJ1-6; no clear D. This CDR3 has 13 residues. Germline CDR1 reads LNHDA; CDR2 reads SQIVND (reference sequence). The V end lost 0 bases, the J end lost 7 bases, and 4 bases lay between the germline ends. CDR3 residues: CASSIEENSPLHF. CDR3 nucleotides: TGTGCCAGTAGTATAGAAGAGAATTCACCCCTCCACTTT.

The CDR3 region is CASSEVGTANTGELFF. CDR3 bases: TGTGCCAGCAGTGAGGTAGGGACAGCGAACACCGGGGAGCTGTTTTTT. The J gene is TRBJ2-2, the V gene TRBV2, with TRBD1 matching over 7 bases. V lost 3 bases to trimming and J lost 0 bases; unmatched junction nucleotides: 4. In germline, CDR1 is SNHLY, CDR2 FYNNEI. The CDR3 length is 16 residues.

The gene calls are TRBV6-5 and TRBJ1-1; the match to TRBD1 covers 11 bases. This CDR3 is built from 14 residues. V shed 6 bases, J shed 5 bases, and the junction held 5 bases outside the gene matches. Germline V gene sequence: CDR1 MNHEY, CDR2 SVGAGI. CDR3 protein: CASRTGTGGTEAFF. As DNA, the CDR3 is TGTGCCAGCAGAACCGGGACAGGGGGAACTGAAGCTTTCTTT.

This clone was detected a few times. The V call is TRBV5-1, the J call TRBJ1-3; D possibly corresponds to TRBD1 (5 bases). V dropped 0 bases and J dropped 3 bases, with 16 bases sitting between them. CDR1 and CDR2 from the germline V gene are SGHRS and YFSETQ. The CDR3 length is 17 residues. CDR3 DNA: TGCGCCAGCAGCTTGGCCCCAGGGACGATGGGTGGAAACACCATATATTTT. Translation: CASSLAPGTMGGNTIYF. The variable domain in full, completed from reference TRBV5-1 and TRBJ1-3, reads KAGVTQTPRYLIKTRGQQVTLSCSPISGHRSVSWYQQTPGQGLQFLFEYFSETQRNKGNFPGRFSGRQFSNSRSEMNVSTLELGDSALYLCASSLAPGTMGGNTIYFGEGSWLTVV.

This clone was found once. V and J are TRBV19 and TRBJ2-3; D might be TRBD2 (6 bases). Germline V gene lookup returns CDR1 LNHDA and CDR2 SQIVND (reference sequence). The CDR3 covers 16 residues. V was cut by 0 bases and J by 4 bases, with 14 bases left in between. CDR3 DNA sequence: TGTGCCAGTAGTATAGATATTGGGACTCCTGCAGATACGCAGTATTTT. Its translation: CASSIDIGTPADTQYF.